This T cell receptor (beta chain) was identified during a study of T-cell memory formation after mild COVID-19. Broader study findings: Largely, contracting CD4+ clones fell within CM and EM, and contracting CD8+ clones within EMRA.

TCRdb processed the 5' RACE reads anew with MiXCR; each CDR3 protein has one entry. The repertoire consists of 400,000 or so distinct CDR3 sequences, with around 20% occurring once and the leading ten covering about 8.1%. This clonotype was recorded a few times. Its antigen is not known. The CDR3 is 15 residues long. V lost 5 bases and J lost 6, with 17 bases in between. Germline CDR1 SGHAT, CDR2 FQNNGV. The clonotype originates from an adult woman who had mild COVID-19 (a few samples of this study predate the infection). Cell type and time point are not known. The specimen was PBMCs or a T cell subset sorted from them (not recorded which). The V gene is TRBV11-2, the J gene TRBJ2-4; D ambiguous. CDR3 sequence: CASSAAPLRGNIQYF. CDR3 DNA: TGTGCCAGCAGCGCCGCGCCCCTTAGAGGAAACATTCAGTACTTC.